This paragraph covers one T cell receptor beta chain sequence. Mismatch with germline at one junction end may stem from a read error. The CDR3 length is 17 residues. Germline V gene data show CDR1 as MRHNA and CDR2 as SNTAGT. This sample is drawn from a study of T cells in Graves' hyperthyroidism and ophthalmopathy. Researchers took RNA transcripts and amplified the TCR beta CDR3 regions from them. Carried out on the TCR CDR3, a first-round RT-PCR used the HTBI primer set. TCRdb passed the multiplex PCR reads through MiXCR, listing each CDR3 protein once. The table has approximately 560,000 distinct CDR3 sequences, around 14% seen once; the top ten hold roughly 6.6%.

The sequence derives from a young woman with Graves' hyperthyroidism. Sample: blood. The chain combines TRBV6-4 with TRBJ1-3, with D uncertain. CDR3 bases: TGTGCCAGCAGTTACTCGGCTTCCACGATCTCTGGAAACACCATATATTTT. As protein: CASSYSASTISGNTIYF.